Given below is one T cell receptor (beta chain) in context. Its antigen is not yet known. The record has no base qualities; no much larger clone is one base away. Relative to germline, V is missing 5 bases and J is missing 1 base, with 6 bases of the junction outside any gene match. Sequences SQVTM (CDR1) and ANQGSEA (CDR2) are obtained from the germline V gene. The CDR3 contains 14 residues, cysteine and phenylalanine counted. Only the CDR3 portion is preserved as DNA: 42 bases, with reading frame beginning at the first base. This sample was taken from a study of cytomegalovirus exposure and HLA in healthy donors (dated by TCRdb to between 2016 and 2019). Regarding the study in general: A later analysis indicated that the 130 or so validation repertoires were generated on the platform also employed for the approximately 700 repertoires of the first cohort. Besides the first cohort of around 700 subjects, a separate validation cohort made up of about 120 different subjects was used. The study was designed to test whether signatures of past pathogen exposure could be identified by cataloging public T cell receptors. To predict cytomegalovirus infection status, the study combined high-throughput TCR immunosequencing, statistical association of individual TCRs with disease status, and machine learning.

The method behind the library was the immunoSEQ multiplex PCR assay. The paper's data handling went like this. A statistical classification framework was built for diagnosing cytomegalovirus status from the catalog of TCR beta chain sequences. Imported from immuneACCESS, the table was reduced by TCRdb to in-frame sequences with V and J called. These copies leave out some clones; in studies compared against another copy, an unresolved V gene accounts for under half, and the cause of the remainder is not known. That table gives V, J and clone size, and the DNA gave D and trimming. The sample records over 250,000 clones, approximately 83% of which are singletons. The top ten clones comprise 1% of the sample. General findings and caveats noted by the study authors: Across donors, most TCR sequences were observed very rarely, whereas some public TCRs were present in many individuals. Subsequent analysis determined that TCRs grouped into clusters in the first cohort also showed a tendency toward co-occurrence across the approximately 110 validation repertoires, and 94% of cluster scores exceeded 0. The classifier was reported to diagnose cytomegalovirus status with high specificity and sensitivity in both the original and validation cohorts. In vitro tests confirmed that a few of the cytomegalovirus-associated TCR beta chains recognize cytomegalovirus antigens. A later analysis had no HLA typing for the validation cohort, so co-occurrence there was scored across all 110 or so repertoires. The study gave a list of 150 to 200 TCR beta chains associated with cytomegalovirus. The authors suggested that the approach could potentially be extended to other disease states and immunological phenotypes.

The donors were included in the validation cohort of over a hundred subjects, a group kept apart from the 666-subject first cohort. This chain joins TRBV29-1 to TRBJ1-1; TRBD1 aligns with 8 central bases. This clonotype originated in a woman between 18 and 29 years old in good health and CMV-seronegative. Sequencing was done on a sample of PBMCs. The CDR3 here reads CSVQRGTGNTEAFF. The DNA sequence is as follows: TGCAGCGTTCAAAGAGGGACAGGGAACACTGAAGCTTTCTTT.